A selection of T cell receptor beta chains follows, all from one sample in a study of beta chain features in type 1 diabetes. Some clones are missing from TCRdb's copy, which holds only in-frame ones; the method was immunoSEQ multiplex PCR. The data show about 390,000 clones, with roughly 9.8% seen just once and about 0.6% held by the top ten. Sequencing input: central memory CD4+ T cells from blood. These receptors were collected from a man aged 30 to 45 with type 1 diabetes. Both conserved end residues are part of each CDR3. D genes are given only for firm matches. Some rows mark clone size as missing; the rest say once, few, many or name a class of expanded clone.

TRBD1 | TRBJ2-1 | TRBV2 | . | TGTGCCAGCAGTTTAACCCCGTACAGGGGCAATGAGCAGTTCTTC | CASSLTPYRGNEQFF
. | TRBJ2-6 | TRBV6-1 | . | TGTGCCAGCAGCCTAATAATGACTGGGGCCAACGTCCTGACTTTC | CASSLIMTGANVLTF
. | TRBJ2-7 | TRBV19 | few | TGTGCCAGTAGCCACTTACAGTTTCCAGCACTAGGGCAGTACTTC | CASSHLQFPALGQYF
TRBD1 | TRBJ2-1 | TRBV4-2 | . | TGTGCCAGCAGCCAAGAAGGACAGGGTGGGAATGAGCAGTTCTTC | CASSQEGQGGNEQFF
. | TRBJ2-5 | TRBV21-1 | few | TGTGCCAGCAGCAAAAAAAGGGAATACAGGGGGAAGGGACAAGAGACCCAGTACTTC | CASSKKREYRGKGQETQYF
TRBD2 | TRBJ2-3 | TRBV19 | . | TGTGCCAGTAGTCGGAGCGGGACCTTAAGCAGCACAGATACGCAGTATTTT | CASSRSGTLSSTDTQYF
. | TRBJ1-1 | TRBV11-3 | many | TGTGCCAGCAGCTCCGGGATCGGAGCGGCCCAGGAAGCTTTCTTT | CASSSGIGAAQEAFF
TRBD1 | TRBJ2-7 | TRBV19 | . | TGTGCCAGTAGTATCCCGGGACAGAGCTCCTACGAGCAGTACTTC | CASSIPGQSSYEQYF
TRBD1 | TRBJ1-5 | TRBV5-1 | . | TGCGCCAGCAGCTTGGACGCGGGACAGGGCCAATATTTT | CASSLDAGQGQYF
TRBD1 | TRBJ2-5 | TRBV5-4 | few | TGTGCCAGCAGCTTGGGACAGGGGTCATGGCAAGAGACCCAGTACTTC | CASSLGQGSWQETQYF
. | TRBJ2-7 | TRBV5-6 | few | TGTGCCAGCAGCAGGCTCTCCTACGAGCAGTACTTC | CASSRLSYEQYF
TRBD1 | TRBJ2-3 | TRBV10-3 | many | TGTGCCATCAGTGAAACAGGGGTGGGAGATACGCAGTATTTT | CAISETGVGDTQYF
. | TRBJ2-4 | TRBV18 | few | TGTGCCAGCTCACAGCTGGGAACGGGCAACATTCAGTACTTC | CASSQLGTGNIQYF
. | TRBJ1-2 | TRBV7-9 | few | TGTGCCAGCAGCTTAGTTTCGATAGGTTTAGGGTTTGGCTACACCTTC | CASSLVSIGLGFGYTF
TRBD2 | TRBJ2-3 | TRBV11-3 | . | TGTGCCAGCACTCCCGCGGGAGGGTTGAGAGATACGCAGTATTTT | CASTPAGGLRDTQYF
. | TRBJ1-2 | TRBV5-4 | many | TGTGCCAGCAGCTTGGACATGCGGGTACGGTATGGCTACACCTTC | CASSLDMRVRYGYTF
. | TRBJ2-5 | TRBV5-1 | . | TGCGCCAGCAGCCTGGCGCGTGGGAAAGAGACCCAGTACTTC | CASSLARGKETQYF
. | TRBJ2-5 | TRBV6-5 | few | TGTGCCAGCAGTCAGCTAGAAGAGACCCAGTACTTC | CASSQLEETQYF
. | TRBJ2-7 | TRBV6-1 | few | TGTGCCAGCATCGGGAGTTACGGCGGGGCCTACGAGCAGTACTTC | CASIGSYGGAYEQYF
. | TRBJ2-7 | TRBV5-1 | few | TGCGCCAGCAGCTTGATAGGCAGGGAGCGAGGGTACGAGCAGTACTTC | CASSLIGRERGYEQYF
. | TRBJ2-7 | TRBV4-2 | . | TGTGCCAGCAGCCAAGATGCGGGCGCCTACGAGCAGTACTTC | CASSQDAGAYEQYF
. | TRBJ1-2 | TRBV14 | many | TGTGCCAGCAGCCAACAACAGGGAACGAGCGGCGGCTACACCTTC | CASSQQQGTSGGYTF
. | TRBJ2-7 | TRBV5-1 | few | TGCGCCAGCAGCTTGGATTGGGGATCCTACGAGCAGTACTTC | CASSLDWGSYEQYF
. | TRBJ1-1 | TRBV5-1 | few | TGCGCCAGCAGCTTGGACGTCCCACCGAACACTGAAGCTTTCTTT | CASSLDVPPNTEAFF
TRBD1 | TRBJ1-2 | TRBV10-3 | many | TGTGCCATCAGTGGTCCCGGGACAGGGAAGGGTAACTATGGCTACACCTTC | CAISGPGTGKGNYGYTF
. | TRBJ1-2 | TRBV7-2 | . | TGTGCCAGCAGCGCCACCTCTAGCCCGGGCTATGGCTACACCTTC | CASSATSSPGYGYTF
. | TRBJ1-5 | TRBV5-8 | many | TGTGCCAGCAGCTTGGAGCAGGGCAATCAGCCCCAGCATTTT | CASSLEQGNQPQHF
. | TRBJ1-1 | TRBV7-3 | few | TGTGCCAGCAGCTTACAAGGGGCTGGATCGAACACTGAAGCTTTCTTT | CASSLQGAGSNTEAFF
TRBD2 | TRBJ2-1 | TRBV7-9 | . | TGTGCCAGCAGTCCGTCTATTCGGGGCGGGAGGTTCTACAATGAGCAGTTCTTC | CASSPSIRGGRFYNEQFF
. | TRBJ2-7 | TRBV5-6 | few | TGTGCCAGCAGCTTCAAGGACGCAGGCTACTACGAGCAGTACTTC | CASSFKDAGYYEQYF
TRBD1 | TRBJ2-7 | TRBV13 | . | TGTGCCAGCAGCTCCCCCCCCCACGACAGGGGTTACCACGAGCAGTACTTC | CASSSPPHDRGYHEQYF
. | TRBJ2-2 | TRBV27 | . | TGTGCCAGCAGTTTAAATGGGGGGGAGCTGTTTTTT | CASSLNGGELFF
TRBD1 | TRBJ1-2 | TRBV5-1 | . | TGTGCCAGCAGACCGGACAGGATCAACTATGGCTACACCTTC | CASRPDRINYGYTF
. | TRBJ1-1 | TRBV19 | . | TGTGCCAGTAGTATAATTTCCGTGAACACTGAAGCTTTCTTT | CASSIISVNTEAFF
. | TRBJ1-5 | TRBV28 | . | TGTGCCAGCAGTCTTAAAAAAACCCAGCCCCAGCATTTT | CASSLKKTQPQHF
. | TRBJ1-5 | TRBV6-1 | few | TGTGCCAGCAGTCGGGATCAGCCCCAGCATTTT | CASSRDQPQHF
. | TRBJ2-5 | TRBV9 | few | TGTGCCAGCAGCGATAACTGGGGAGAGACCCAGTACTTC | CASSDNWGETQYF
TRBD1 | TRBJ1-5 | TRBV5-1 | few | TGCGCCAGCAGCCGGGATGGAGGGGGCGATCAGCCCCAGCATTTT | CASSRDGGGDQPQHF
. | TRBJ2-3 | TRBV6-4 | . | TGTGCCAGCAGTGACCGCGGCAGCACAGATACGCAGTATTTT | CASSDRGSTDTQYF
TRBD1 | TRBJ2-3 | TRBV6-5 | few | TGTGCCAGCAGCGGACAGGGGATGAGCACAGATACGCAGTATTTT | CASSGQGMSTDTQYF
TRBD1 | TRBJ2-3 | TRBV6-5 | . | TGTGCCAGCAGATGGACAGGAACAGATACGCAGTATTTT | CASRWTGTDTQYF
. | TRBJ1-2 | TRBV28 | many | TGTGCCAGCCGAGGCGGCTATGGCTACACCTTC | CASRGGYGYTF
. | TRBJ2-7 | TRBV7-3 | few | TGTGCCAGCAGCGGGCGGGGTTCCTACGAGCAGTACTTC | CASSGRGSYEQYF
. | TRBJ1-3 | TRBV10-3 | few | TGTGCCAGCAAAGCTCCAGGATACTCTGGAAACACCATATATTTT | CASKAPGYSGNTIYF
. | TRBJ2-7 | TRBV28 | many | TGTGCCAGCAGTCGGCCCGAGGGTCCGCAGTACTTC | CASSRPEGPQYF
. | TRBJ2-2 | TRBV7-2 | few | TGTGCCAGCAGCTTAGTTATGCGTGGCACCGGGGAGCTGTTTTTT | CASSLVMRGTGELFF
TRBD1 | TRBJ2-1 | TRBV7-3 | few | TGTGCCAGCAGCTTCTCAGGGGGCAACAATGAGCAGTTCTTC | CASSFSGGNNEQFF
TRBD2 | TRBJ2-2 | TRBV29-1 | . | TGCAGCGGAATTCGGACTAGCACAGACACCGGGGAGCTGTTTTTT | CSGIRTSTDTGELFF
. | TRBJ2-1 | TRBV5-4 | . | TGCGCCAGCAGCCACTTGGACGTGGTTACCTACAATGAGCAGTTCTTC | CASSHLDVVTYNEQFF